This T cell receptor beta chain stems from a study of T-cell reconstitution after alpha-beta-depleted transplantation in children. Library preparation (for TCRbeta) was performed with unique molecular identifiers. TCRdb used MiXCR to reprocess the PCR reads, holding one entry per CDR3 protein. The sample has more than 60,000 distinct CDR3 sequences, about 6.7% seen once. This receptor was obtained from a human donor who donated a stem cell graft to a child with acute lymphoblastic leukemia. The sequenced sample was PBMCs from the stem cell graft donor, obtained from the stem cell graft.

The CDR3: CASSVESGSRDTQYF. As DNA, the CDR3 is TGTGCCAGCAGCGTAGAGAGCGGGAGTAGGGATACGCAGTATTTT. The chain recombines TRBV9 with TRBJ2-3, with TRBD2 matching 8 bases. V lost 0 bases and J lost 6; bases outside the gene matches: 6. Looked up from germline, CDR1 is SGDLS and CDR2 is YYNGEE. The CDR3 runs 15 residues.